Below, 18 T cell receptor beta chains from the same sample are listed, as sequenced in a study of metastatic and nonmetastatic thyroid tumors. There were no patients who had received any treatment before thyroid surgery. Using MiXCR, TCRdb re-called clones from the PCR reads. The table lists 5,000 or so clones, 34% of them singletons, with roughly 30% in the top ten. The source material was adjacent normal tissue. The receptors originated from a male donor with papillary thyroid cancer or a benign thyroid nodule (not recorded which). Some clones in this sample may be carry-over from other donors' samples.

The V and J genes are TRBV20-1 and TRBJ1-2; D is uncertain. From germline, CDR1 is DFQATT and CDR2 SNEGSKA (reference sequence). Trimming left V 3 bases short and J 2 bases short, with 10 bases between. This CDR3 region has 13 residues. The CDR3: CSAREEGNYGYTF. The CDR3 region has the DNA TGCAGTGCTAGGGAGGAAGGAAACTATGGCTACACCTTC.

Within the sample, this clone is medium-sized. The chain carries TRBV20-1 and TRBJ2-5; 14 bases are a match to TRBD2. V dropped 4 bases and J dropped 5; count of bases not matched to a gene: 15. Looked up from germline, CDR1 is DFQATT and CDR2 is SNEGSKA (reference sequence). This CDR3 region has 18 residues. CDR3 DNA sequence: TGCAGTGCTACTACGGGACTAGCGGGAGTTGTCGACTCGGAGACCCAGTACTTC. Its protein product is CSATTGLAGVVDSETQYF.

CDR3 in DNA: TGTGCCAGCAGTAACTACCTAGCGGGGGGGACCTCGACCCAGTACTTC. The encoded protein is CASSNYLAGGTSTQYF. This sequence joins TRBV12-3 or TRBV12-4 and TRBJ2-5; 12 bases fit TRBD2. The V gene end was trimmed by 5 bases and the J gene end by 7 bases; junction bases not matched to a gene: 11. The CDR3 consists of 16 residues.

The V call is TRBV12-3 or TRBV12-4, the J call TRBJ2-7; TRBD1 is a possible D gene (5 bases). The CDR3 extends over 14 amino acids. V gave up 5 bases and J gave up 6 bases, with 17 bases separating them. CDR3 bases: TGTGCCAGCAGTCCCGGCTCTCCAAGGGGCGAGCAGTACTTC. It specifies CASSPGSPRGEQYF.

This clone was seen repeatedly, ten times or more. The chain employs TRBV18 and TRBJ1-1, with D hard to call. V lost 3 bases and J lost 1, with 6 bases in between. Per germline, CDR1 KGHSH and CDR2 LQKENI. The CDR3 loop spans 13 amino acids. CDR3 in DNA: TGTGCCAGCTCACCGGTAGGGAACACTGAAGCTTTCTTT. Protein sequence: CASSPVGNTEAFF.

The gene calls are TRBV12-3 or TRBV12-4 and TRBJ2-3; D uncertain. The V and J ends lost 7 bases and 6 bases respectively, with 11 bases between them. This CDR3 has 12 amino acids. The CDR3 nucleotides are TGTGCCAGCATCCGAGGTGGGGATACGCAGTATTTT. Its protein product is CASIRGGDTQYF.

The rearrangement links TRBV5-1 to TRBJ1-3; 10 bases are shared with TRBD1. The trim removed 4 bases at V and 0 bases at J, leaving 7 bases unmatched. CDR3 size: 17 residues. CDR1 is SGHRS and CDR2 is YFSETQ in the germline V gene. The CDR3 loop reads CASSPRDRGDSGNTIYF. As DNA, the CDR3 is TGCGCCAGCAGCCCCCGGGACAGGGGAGACTCTGGAAACACCATATATTTT. The complete variable domain, with remaining parts taken from reference TRBV5-1 and TRBJ1-3, reads KAGVTQTPRYLIKTRGQQVTLSCSPISGHRSVSWYQQTPGQGLQFLFEYFSETQRNKGNFPGRFSGRQFSNSRSEMNVSTLELGDSALYLCASSPRDRGDSGNTIYFGEGSWLTVV.

This clone has a handful of counts. The rearrangement joins TRBV6-1 to TRBJ2-5, with D tentatively TRBD2 (5 bases). Trimming shortened V by 5 bases and J by 12 bases, and 19 bases separated the two germline ends. Looked up from germline, CDR1 is MNHNS and CDR2 is SASEGT. CDR3 length: 13 residues. The CDR3 sequence is CASSPTRTALEYF. DNA of the CDR3: TGTGCCAGCAGTCCCACAAGGACTGCTTTGGAGTACTTC.

The rearrangement links TRBV15 to TRBJ2-2; TRBD2 matches 7 bases. V lost 0 bases and J lost 0; bases outside the gene matches: 16. The CDR3 has 21 amino acids. From germline, CDR1 is LNHNV and CDR2 YYDKDF (reference sequence). The CDR3 loop reads CATSRERSGTGLDSNTGELFF. DNA for the CDR3: TGTGCCACCAGCAGAGAGAGGAGCGGGACCGGACTTGACTCGAACACCGGGGAGCTGTTTTTT.

V usage is TRBV19 and J usage is TRBJ2-5, with D possibly matching TRBD1 (6 bases). The V end was cut by 5 bases, the J end by 7 bases, with 14 bases between. The CDR3 has 13 residues. Per germline, CDR1 LNHDA and CDR2 SQIVND (reference sequence). CDR3 in DNA: TGTGCCAGTAGTCAGGGGACGCCGGGGACCCAGTACTTC. As protein: CASSQGTPGTQYF.

This rearrangement joins TRBV6-1 to TRBJ2-7; no clear D gene. The CDR3 length is 13 residues. Trimming stripped 5 bases from V and 7 bases from J, with 15 bases between. The germline CDR1 and CDR2 sequences are MNHNS and SASEGT. The CDR3 protein is CASSFYRGNEQYF. The CDR3, as DNA: TGTGCCAGCAGTTTTTATCGTGGGAATGAGCAGTACTTC.

This clone has just a few counts. The rearrangement links TRBV6-5 to TRBJ1-1; D uncertain. The CDR3 extends over 14 amino acids. Germline V CDR1 and CDR2: MNHEY, SVGAGI. Trimming removed 1 base from V and 0 bases from J, with 6 bases in between. Written as DNA, the CDR3 is TGTGCCAGCAGTTACTACGCCGTGAACACTGAAGCTTTCTTT. It translates to CASSYYAVNTEAFF.

This clone was recorded many times. CDR3 nucleotide sequence: TGTGCCAGCAGTGAACTGGACAGCTTAACCACCTACGAGCAGTACTTC. Its translation is CASSELDSLTTYEQYF. V and J are TRBV6-1 and TRBJ2-7; a possible D gene is TRBD1 (6 bases). V shed 2 bases and J shed 2 bases, with 16 bases lying between them. The CDR3 sequence is 16 residues long. In germline, CDR1 is MNHNS, CDR2 SASEGT.

This clone was detected only once. V and J are TRBV5-1 and TRBJ1-1, with 9 bases aligning to TRBD1. V shed 3 bases and J 7 bases; nucleotides not matched to a gene: 7. Germline V CDR1 and CDR2: SGHRS, YFSETQ. The CDR3 is 14 residues long. The CDR3 is CASSWGTGFLEAFF. CDR3 bases: TGCGCCAGCAGCTGGGGGACAGGGTTCCTTGAAGCTTTCTTT. Drawing the rest from reference TRBV5-1 and TRBJ1-1, the complete variable domain is KAGVTQTPRYLIKTRGQQVTLSCSPISGHRSVSWYQQTPGQGLQFLFEYFSETQRNKGNFPGRFSGRQFSNSRSEMNVSTLELGDSALYLCASSWGTGFLEAFFGQGTRLTVV.

This clone was recorded a few times. Sequence at one end of the junction differs from germline and may be a read error. The chain combines TRBV6-1 with TRBJ1-5; D gene ambiguous. The CDR3 contains 17 residues. CDR1 MNHNS and CDR2 SASEGT come from the germline V gene. In DNA form, the CDR3 reads TGTGCCAGCAGCCCATCCTTTATTGGGGTTGGCAATCATCCCCAGCATTTT. Its protein is CASSPSFIGVGNHPQHF.

In DNA, the CDR3 is TGTGCCAGCAGCCCTCGACCATTACCCTACTGCGAGCAGTACGTC. This sequence encodes CASSPRPLPYCEQYV. The chain links TRBV11-2 to TRBJ2-7; D is undetermined. The CDR3 runs to 15 residues. Looked up from germline, CDR1 is SGHAT and CDR2 is FQNNGV. Trimming removed 5 bases at V and 6 bases at J, with 20 bases between.

This clone is medium-sized within its sample. The chain is built from TRBV20-1 and TRBJ2-7; D remains ambiguous. Germline V gene data show CDR1 as DFQATT and CDR2 as SNEGSKA (reference sequence). CDR3 length: 12 residues. V shed 1 base and J shed 0 bases, with 4 bases lying between them. Here the CDR3 reads CSARGSSYEQYF. Written as DNA, the CDR3 is TGCAGTGCTAGAGGTAGCTCCTACGAGCAGTACTTC.

This clone was counted ten times or more. A much larger clone lies one base from this, so it may be a read error. Additional DNA sequences in this sample encode the identical CDR3. The rearrangement joins TRBV5-1 to TRBJ1-1; 9 nucleotides align to TRBD1. The germline V gene encodes CDR1 SGHRS and CDR2 YFSETQ. V shed 3 bases and J 8 bases; nucleotides not matched to a gene: 8. The CDR3 consists of 14 residues. In DNA, the CDR3 is TGCGCCAGCAGCTGGGGGACAGGGCGCCTCGAAGCTTTCTTT. It translates to CASSWGTGRLEAFF.